This T cell receptor (beta chain) is drawn from a study of T cell changes during pregnancy in multiple sclerosis. Using immunoSEQ multiplex PCR, the repertoire was profiled, and TCRdb retains in-frame clones only, with some absent. The sample has about 25,000 clones, around 86% seen once; the top ten hold under 1.1%. The material was CD4+ T cells from peripheral blood mononuclear cells, obtained in the second trimester of pregnancy. The sequence was obtained from a female donor in good health, enrolled as a control in a pregnancy study.

The CDR3 is CAWSGDSAETQYF. CDR3 coding DNA: TGTGCCTGGAGTGGGGACTCCGCTGAGACCCAGTACTTC. The chain uses TRBV30 and TRBJ2-5, with D maybe TRBD2 (6 bases). Germline lookup yields CDR1 GTSNPN and CDR2 SVGIG (reference sequence). V lost 1 base and J 5 bases, leaving 11 bases between the germline ends. This CDR3 has 13 amino acids.